This entry concerns a single T cell receptor (beta chain). Its antigen is not yet known. Per-base quality was not reported, and no clone a single base away is much larger than it. The CDR3 measures 21 amino acids from cysteine to phenylalanine. The CDR3 DNA has 63 bases and is translated from base 1. The sample originates from a study of blood T cell repertoires in COVID-19 (dated by TCRdb to about 2020). For the study in its entirety: Collaborator samples came from the United States, Italy and Spain and covered acute and convalescent phases of COVID-19. The prospective study material was composed of cDNA or gDNA derived from T cells, B-cell-depleted T cells, or PBMCs. The samples were drawn from two sources: the first 160 participants of the ongoing ImmuneRACE study, and 1,200 or so subjects contributed by 6 global collaborators. Subjects who had been exposed to COVID-19, were actively infected with it, or had recovered from it provided the deeply sampled blood TCRbeta repertoires that made up the dataset. Sample metadata almost always included a de-identified subject ID, COVID-19 status, age in years and sex. The repertoires were made available in a free public database intended to serve as a resource for research on the immune response to SARS-CoV-2. Where HLA class I and class II types were available, the types were taken from metadata supplied by the sample provider, not from assay-based typing.

Collaborating institutions collected whole blood in K2EDTA tubes following their own protocols. For TCRbeta analysis, collaborators shipped samples as frozen whole blood, isolated PBMCs, or DNA extracted from either of those sample types. The immunoSEQ Assay, a bias-controlled multiplex PCR, was used to amplify TCRbeta CDR3 regions from genomic DNA. As for the original processing: Nucleated cell counts per sample were estimated from amplification of reference gene primers within the assay. Sequence reads were collapsed and filtered to measure the absolute abundance of every unique TCRbeta CDR3 rearrangement. For each sample, productive Simpson clonality was calculated by taking the square root of Simpson's diversity index across productive rearrangements. TCRdb provides this immuneACCESS table in a form limited to in-frame rearrangements. Some clones are lacking; in checked studies, under half of them reflect an unresolved V gene, and why the rest are absent is not known. That table is the source of V, J and clone size, and D and trimming were worked out from the DNA. For this sample there are tens of thousands of clones; roughly 82% appear just once. About 16% of the sample goes to the ten largest clones.

The paper's findings and limits, for the study overall: The amount of clinical and demographic metadata varied by source and participant and was provided uncurated.

The sequence derives from a man aged 80 or over with active COVID-19. The chain is made from TRBV21-1 and TRBJ2-2; the table calls TRBD2, which could not be checked here. TRBV21-1 is termed a pseudogene. The sequencing input was peripheral blood. The DNA is as follows: TGTGCCAGCAGCCTAGGCCTTAGACCACGGGGAAACCCCGCGAACACCGGGGAGCTGTTTTTT. This gives the protein CASSLGLRPRGNPANTGELFF.